Each of the 22 T cell receptor beta chains below was sequenced from the same sample in a study of CD8 T cells in Susac syndrome. Random-hexamer reverse transcription was applied to roughly 0.5 to 1 ug RNA. MiXCR, applied by TCRdb to the immunoSEQ multiplex PCR reads, yields one record per CDR3 protein. The profile shows 90,000 to 110,000 distinct CDR3 sequences, about 95% of them singletons. The sequenced sample consisted of CD4+ T cells from PBMCs. The origin of the receptors is a human donor in good health.

This chain links TRBV5-4 with TRBJ2-1, with TRBD2 identical over 10 bases. J lost 5 bases, V lost 4 bases, and 3 bases had no gene match. Germline V gene sequence: CDR1 SGHNT, CDR2 YYREEE (reference sequence). CDR3 size: 14 residues. CDR3 in amino acids: CASSGGLANNEQFF. CDR3 nucleotides: TGTGCCAGCAGCGGGGGACTAGCGAACAATGAGCAGTTCTTC.

This rearrangement joins TRBV18 to TRBJ1-2, with D possibly TRBD1 on 5 matching bases. The V gene's germline CDR1 is KGHSH and CDR2 LQKENI. The CDR3 has 16 residues. V shed 0 bases and J shed 2 bases, with 13 bases lying between them. In DNA form, the CDR3 reads TGTGCCAGCTCACCACCGGTGATAGGGGTAAACTATGGCTACACCTTC. Its protein is CASSPPVIGVNYGYTF.

The V call is TRBV14, the J call TRBJ2-3; the D is unclear. Trimming pared 4 bases from V and 5 bases from J, leaving 7 bases between. This CDR3 region has 12 residues. Germline loops: CDR1 SGHDN, CDR2 FVKESK. The chain's CDR3 is CASSPQLDTQYF. As DNA, the CDR3 is TGTGCCAGCAGCCCCCAGTTAGATACGCAGTATTTT.

The chain links TRBV2 to TRBJ2-5, with D perhaps TRBD1 or TRBD2 (5 bases each). CDR1 and CDR2 from the germline V gene are SNHLY and FYNNEI. The CDR3 spans 12 residues. Deletions cut 4 bases from V and 9 bases from J, with 12 bases between. CDR3 coding DNA: TGTGCCAGCAGTGGGGCCCGAGGGGCCCAGTACTTC. This encodes CASSGARGAQYF.

The chain links TRBV12-3 or TRBV12-4 to TRBJ1-5, with TRBD1 as a possible D gene (5 bases). V dropped 5 bases and J dropped 6 bases, with 20 bases sitting between them. The CDR3 extends over 16 amino acids. The CDR3 loop reads CASSQSDWGGSQPQHF. DNA for the CDR3: TGTGCCAGCAGTCAATCTGATTGGGGGGGGAGTCAGCCCCAGCATTTT.

This clonotype was recorded only once. The rearrangement uses TRBV7-2 and TRBJ1-1; maybe TRBD1 (6 bases). Trimming took 6 bases from V and 5 from J, leaving 16 bases between them. The CDR3 is 14 residues long. Looked up from germline, CDR1 is SGHTA and CDR2 is FQGNSA. Here the CDR3 reads CASRTQQGGTEAFF. DNA for the CDR3: TGTGCCAGCAGAACACAACAGGGAGGAACTGAAGCTTTCTTT.

The chain employs TRBV30 and TRBJ2-2; 11 bases map to TRBD2. Germline values: CDR1 GTSNPN, CDR2 SVGIG (reference sequence). This CDR3 comprises 18 residues. Unmatched junction bases numbered 7, after V lost 1 base and J lost 0 bases. CDR3 loop: CAWSDSSGGLANTGELFF. The CDR3 region has the DNA TGTGCCTGGAGTGATTCTAGCGGGGGGCTCGCGAACACCGGGGAGCTGTTTTTT.

This clonotype was picked up one time. The rearrangement joins TRBV7-8 to TRBJ2-5; D is unclear. The V end lost 3 bases, the J end lost 4 bases, and 6 bases lay between the germline ends. CDR3 length: 12 residues. From germline, CDR1 is SGHVS and CDR2 FQNEAQ. The chain's CDR3 is CASSFNRETQYF. CDR3 sequence (DNA): TGTGCCAGCAGCTTTAATAGAGAGACCCAGTACTTC.

This clonotype was recorded once. The V gene is TRBV24-1, the J gene TRBJ1-5; the match to TRBD1 covers 12 bases. The trim removed 6 bases at V and 2 bases at J, leaving 7 bases unmatched. Germline CDR1 is KGHDR and CDR2 is SFDVKD. This CDR3 region has 17 residues. The CDR3 loop reads CATSIGTGGAGNQPQHF. The CDR3 DNA reads TGTGCCACCAGTATCGGGACAGGGGGCGCGGGCAATCAGCCCCAGCATTTT.

The J gene is TRBJ2-7, the V gene TRBV2; 7 nucleotides line up with TRBD1. The CDR3 contains 16 residues. CDR1 and CDR2 from the germline V gene are SNHLY and FYNNEI. V was pared by 3 bases and J by 4 bases, with 12 bases of the junction left unmatched. The CDR3 bases are TGTGCCAGCAGTGACGGTCTAGGGGACAGACGGTACGAGCAGTACTTC. Its protein product is CASSDGLGDRRYEQYF.

This chain links TRBV3-1 with TRBJ1-4; TRBD1 is a possible D gene (5 bases). Between the trimmed V and J ends, which lost 2 bases and 3 bases, there was a span of 28 bases. The CDR3 has 21 residues. Per germline, CDR1 LGHDT and CDR2 YNNKEL (reference sequence). In DNA, the CDR3 is TGTGCCAGCAGCCAAACACCGGGACGGCGTCTACTGTTCAGCTCTAATGAAAAACTGTTTTTT. Its protein product is CASSQTPGRRLLFSSNEKLFF.

This sequence joins TRBV4-3 and TRBJ2-7; the D gene is possibly TRBD1 (6 bases). Germline loops: CDR1 LGHNA, CDR2 YSLEER. The CDR3 consists of 14 residues. The V end was cut by 0 bases, the J end by 2 bases, with 8 bases between. The CDR3 region has the DNA TGCGCCAGCAGCCAAGAGACAGGACCCTACGAGCAGTACTTC. The encoded protein is CASSQETGPYEQYF.

This rearrangement joins TRBV2 to TRBJ1-2, with TRBD1 as a possible D gene (5 bases). With 6 bases removed from V and 6 bases from J, the gap between germline ends came to 14 bases. The CDR3 is 13 residues long. Germline CDR1 SNHLY, CDR2 FYNNEI. Written as DNA, the CDR3 is TGTGCCAGCAGGAGAGGGGAGGAGAATGGCTACACCTTC. Its translation: CASRRGEENGYTF. The full variable domain, its missing parts supplied by reference TRBV2 and TRBJ1-2, is EPEVTQTPSHQVTQMGQEVILRCVPISNHLYFYWYRQILGQKVEFLVSFYNNEISEKSEIFDDQFSVERPDGSNFTLKIRSTKLEDSAMYFCASRRGEENGYTFGSGTRLTVV.

V usage is TRBV29-1 and J usage is TRBJ2-1; unclear D gene. The ends were cut back, 7 bases at V and 6 bases at J, with 1 base in the middle. The CDR3 totals 8 residues. From germline, CDR1 is SQVTM and CDR2 ANQGSEA. CDR3 in amino acids: CSANEQFF. In nucleotides, the CDR3 is TGCAGCGCCAATGAGCAGTTCTTC.

The V gene is TRBV6-5, the J gene TRBJ2-4, with D maybe TRBD1 (7 bases). Germline CDR1 reads MNHEY; CDR2 reads SVGAGI. Trimming took off 5 bases at V and 7 bases at J, with 21 bases between the two ends. The CDR3 covers 16 residues. CDR3 coding DNA: TGTGCCAGCAGTCTATCTAGTGGAGCAGGGGGGAACATTCAGTACTTC. Encoded protein: CASSLSSGAGGNIQYF.

The V gene is TRBV7-2, the J gene TRBJ2-5, with D possibly matching TRBD2 (6 bases). Germline V lookup: CDR1 SGHTA, CDR2 FQGNSA. V lost 0 bases and J lost 4, with 12 bases in between. CDR3 length: 15 amino acids. The CDR3 DNA sequence: TGTGCCAGCAGCTTAGCGCGGAGGGGAGGAGAGACCCAGTACTTC. Amino acids: CASSLARRGGETQYF.

The J gene is TRBJ2-4, the V gene TRBV6-1; unclear D gene. There are 15 residues in the CDR3. Between the trimmed V and J ends, which lost 3 bases and 0 bases, there was a span of 9 bases. Germline V gene data show CDR1 as MNHNS and CDR2 as SASEGT. The CDR3: CASSEQVVAKNIQYF. The DNA for the CDR3 is TGTGCCAGCAGTGAGCAGGTCGTAGCCAAAAACATTCAGTACTTC.

V and J are TRBV15 and TRBJ2-7; D perhaps matches TRBD2 (5 bases). CDR3 length equals 15 residues. CDR1 is LNHNV and CDR2 is YYDKDF in the germline V gene (reference sequence). Trimming stripped 0 bases from V and 5 bases from J, with 14 bases between. This CDR3 reads CATSRDGQSRDEQYF. In nucleotides, the CDR3 is TGTGCCACCAGCAGAGATGGGCAGTCGCGGGACGAGCAGTACTTC.

The gene calls are TRBV18 and TRBJ1-1; D remains ambiguous. The CDR3 is made up of 12 amino acids. Germline V gene data show CDR1 as KGHSH and CDR2 as LQKENI. Trimming pared 3 bases from V and 11 bases from J, leaving 13 bases between. CDR3 DNA: TGTGCCAGCTCACCGGAGGGTTTTGCGGCTTTCTTT. This encodes CASSPEGFAAFF.

This clonotype was observed a single time. The V gene is TRBV29-1, the J gene TRBJ2-3; 8 bases are a match to TRBD2. The CDR3 sequence is 13 residues long. Germline-derived CDR1 and CDR2 are SQVTM and ANQGSEA. Trimming removed 5 bases from V and 3 bases from J; junction bases left unmatched: 4. The CDR3 reads CSVPREVTDTQYF. Written as DNA, the CDR3 is TGCAGCGTTCCGCGGGAGGTAACAGATACGCAGTATTTT.

V is TRBV7-2 and J is TRBJ2-1, with D possibly TRBD2 on 5 matching bases. CDR1 is SGHTA, CDR2 FQGNSA, per germline. The V end lost 6 bases, the J end lost 0 bases, and 12 bases lay between the germline ends. The CDR3 has 15 amino acids. The CDR3 spells CASRYYSASYNEQFF. In nucleotides, the CDR3 is TGTGCCAGCAGGTACTATAGCGCCTCCTACAATGAGCAGTTCTTC.

The chain is built from TRBV18 and TRBJ1-2; D gene unclear. The CDR3 contains 14 residues. CDR1 is KGHSH and CDR2 is LQKENI in the germline V gene. V shed 0 bases and J shed 4 bases, with 9 bases lying between them. The CDR3 DNA follows: TGTGCCAGCTCACCACCCACCCTACCCTATGGCTACACCTTC. Encoded protein: CASSPPTLPYGYTF. The full variable domain, its missing parts supplied by reference TRBV18 and TRBJ1-2, is NAGVMQNPRHLVRRRGQEARLRCSPMKGHSHVYWYRQLPEEGLKFMVYLQKENIIDESGMPKERFSAEFPKEGPSILRIQQVVRGDSAAYFCASSPPTLPYGYTFGSGTRLTVV.